The present TCR beta chain was sequenced within a study of technical replicates of blood from a few donors. CDR3 length: 14 residues. Germline CDR1 reads SGHTA; CDR2 reads FQGTGA. V was cut by 4 bases and J by 0 bases, with 10 bases left in between. Profiling relied on immunoSEQ multiplex PCR, and the TCRdb table lists in-frame clones only, not all of them. The sample includes 45,000 to 55,000 clones, less than 95% of them seen just once. The TCR originated in a human donor in good health. V is TRBV7-3 and J is TRBJ2-7; perhaps TRBD1 as D (6 bases). The sample taken for sequencing was T cells isolated from PBMCs. The CDR3 here is CASSSDRHSYEQYF. CDR3 nucleotide sequence: TGTGCCAGCAGCTCGGACAGACACTCCTACGAGCAGTACTTC.